A single sample gave rise to the 20 T cell receptor beta chains below, sequenced in a study of cytomegalovirus exposure and HLA in healthy donors. The PCR used 60 Vbeta and 13 Jbeta primers. Here immunoSEQ multiplex PCR was the method, and the copy in TCRdb shows in-frame clones only, minus some. This table lists more than 40,000 clones. Sequenced: PBMCs. The receptor set was obtained from a male donor in good health and CMV-seronegative.

The genes are TRBV5-4 and TRBJ2-7; 10 bases fit TRBD1. The V gene end was trimmed by 3 bases and the J gene end by 4 bases; junction bases not matched to a gene: 7. The CDR3 totals 15 residues. From germline, CDR1 is SGHNT and CDR2 YYREEE (reference sequence). The CDR3 DNA reads TGTGCCAGCAGCTCCAAAGGACAGGGGGGTTACGAGCAGTACTTC. This sequence encodes CASSSKGQGGYEQYF.

The chain carries TRBV19 and TRBJ1-2; D gene ambiguous. Germline-derived CDR1 and CDR2 are LNHDA and SQIVND (reference sequence). There are 13 residues in the CDR3. V was cut by 5 bases and J by 4 bases, with 11 bases left in between. CDR3: CASSSTVSYGYTF. The CDR3 bases are TGTGCCAGTAGTTCTACAGTTAGCTATGGCTACACCTTC.

V and J are TRBV6-5 and TRBJ2-7, with D possibly TRBD1 on 5 matching bases. The CDR3 consists of 15 residues. Per the germline V gene, CDR1 is MNHEY and CDR2 is SVGAGI. The V end was cut by 2 bases, the J end by 0 bases, with 11 bases between. The chain's CDR3 is CASSYDSWSSYEQYF. Written as DNA, the CDR3 is TGTGCCAGCAGTTACGACAGTTGGAGCTCCTACGAGCAGTACTTC.

The CDR3 DNA is TGCGCCAGCAGCTTTGACGGGTTACTACCAGAGACCCAGTACTTC. It is translated as CASSFDGLLPETQYF. The genes are TRBV5-1 and TRBJ2-5; D unresolved. The V end lost 2 bases, the J end lost 4 bases, and 15 bases lay between the germline ends. From germline, CDR1 is SGHRS and CDR2 YFSETQ. The CDR3 covers 15 residues. Using reference TRBV5-1 and TRBJ2-5 for the parts outside the CDR3, the full variable domain is KAGVTQTPRYLIKTRGQQVTLSCSPISGHRSVSWYQQTPGQGLQFLFEYFSETQRNKGNFPGRFSGRQFSNSRSEMNVSTLELGDSALYLCASSFDGLLPETQYFGPGTRLLVL.

J is TRBJ1-2 and V is TRBV5-1; maybe TRBD1 (6 bases). There are 14 residues in the CDR3. Deletions cut 7 bases from V and 3 bases from J, with 16 bases between. Germline V gene data show CDR1 as SGHRS and CDR2 as YFSETQ. The CDR3 here is CASARGGPDYGYTF. DNA for the CDR3: TGCGCCAGCGCGAGGGGGGGGCCTGACTATGGCTACACCTTC. Full variable domain (missing parts from reference TRBV5-1 and TRBJ1-2): KAGVTQTPRYLIKTRGQQVTLSCSPISGHRSVSWYQQTPGQGLQFLFEYFSETQRNKGNFPGRFSGRQFSNSRSEMNVSTLELGDSALYLCASARGGPDYGYTFGSGTRLTVV.

The chain recombines TRBV6-5 with TRBJ1-6; D call uncertain. Per germline, CDR1 MNHEY and CDR2 SVGAGI. V was trimmed by 2 bases and J by 9 bases, leaving 5 bases between them. The CDR3 is 12 residues long. The CDR3 is CASSYRSSPLHF. In DNA, the CDR3 is TGTGCCAGCAGTTACCGTAGTTCACCCCTCCACTTT.

V is TRBV5-1 and J is TRBJ2-7; 7 bases match TRBD1. The ends lost 4 bases at V and 2 bases at J; junction bases unmatched: 0. The germline V gene has CDR1 SGHRS and CDR2 YFSETQ. This CDR3 region has 12 residues. The CDR3 here is CASSDRAYEQYF. The CDR3 nucleotides read TGCGCCAGCAGCGACAGGGCCTACGAGCAGTACTTC.

The V call is TRBV6-4, the J call TRBJ2-2, with a tentative D call TRBD2 (6 bases). Trimming shortened V by 8 bases and J by 4 bases, and 14 bases separated the two germline ends. Germline V gene sequence: CDR1 MRHNA, CDR2 SNTAGT. The CDR3 extends over 14 amino acids. The CDR3 is CASRGFRGTGELFF. In DNA, the CDR3 is TGTGCCAGCCGGGGGTTCCGGGGCACCGGGGAGCTGTTTTTT.

The chain employs TRBV11-2 and TRBJ2-7; TRBD1 matches 7 bases. Losses at the gene ends were 4 bases for V and 3 bases for J; bases not matched to a gene: 12. The CDR3 spans 16 residues. Germline CDR1 reads SGHAT; CDR2 reads FQNNGV. CDR3 loop: CASSSKTGLQNYEQYF. In nucleotides, the CDR3 is TGTGCCAGCAGCTCGAAGACAGGGTTACAGAACTACGAGCAGTACTTC. Using reference TRBV11-2 and TRBJ2-7 for the parts outside the CDR3, the full variable domain is EAGVAQSPRYKIIEKRQSVAFWCNPISGHATLYWYQQILGQGPKLLIQFQNNGVVDDSQLPKDRFSAERLKGVDSTLKIQPAKLEDSAVYLCASSSKTGLQNYEQYFGPGTRLTVT.

Notes on this clone: The same CDR3 also results from other DNA sequences found in this sample. The V and J genes are TRBV5-1 and TRBJ2-5; D is undetermined. Trimming took off 2 bases at V and 2 bases at J, with 10 bases between the two ends. Per the germline V gene, CDR1 is SGHRS and CDR2 is YFSETQ. The CDR3 contains 14 residues. CDR3: CASSFQVDQETQYF. The CDR3 DNA is TGCGCCAGCAGCTTCCAGGTAGATCAAGAGACCCAGTACTTC.

The rearrangement joins TRBV18 to TRBJ1-2, with 7 bases matching TRBD1. CDR3 length equals 12 residues. Looked up from germline, CDR1 is KGHSH and CDR2 is LQKENI. With V trimmed by 6 bases and J by 6 bases, 4 bases remained unmatched. The CDR3 bases are TGTGCCAGCTCGCCTGACAGGGATGGCTACACCTTC. Translated, it gives CASSPDRDGYTF.

The gene calls are TRBV6-6 and TRBJ1-1; D unclear. V was shortened by 6 bases and J by 4 bases, with 15 bases between the two germline ends. This CDR3 is 14 amino acids long. Germline values: CDR1 MNHNY, CDR2 SVGAGI (reference sequence). CDR3 region: CASSPMGGLTEAFF. DNA of the CDR3: TGTGCCAGCAGCCCAATGGGAGGGCTCACTGAAGCTTTCTTT.

This rearrangement joins TRBV9 to TRBJ1-2; maybe TRBD1 (5 bases). This CDR3 has 15 residues. Per the germline V gene, CDR1 is SGDLS and CDR2 is YYNGEE. V shed 3 bases and J shed 1 base, with 13 bases lying between them. Written as DNA, the CDR3 is TGTGCCAGCAGCGCAGCAGGGTTGAGTAACTATGGCTACACCTTC. Translating it yields CASSAAGLSNYGYTF.

V and J are TRBV19 and TRBJ1-1; D is possibly TRBD1 (5 bases). The germline V gene has CDR1 LNHDA and CDR2 SQIVND (reference sequence). Trimming cost V 5 bases and J 4 bases, with 17 bases left between them. The CDR3 extends over 15 amino acids. The CDR3 here is CASSGRESSGTEAFF. In nucleotides, the CDR3 is TGTGCCAGTAGTGGCAGGGAATCGTCGGGCACTGAAGCTTTCTTT.

The rearrangement joins TRBV7-2 to TRBJ2-3; the match to TRBD2 covers 7 bases. The trim removed 4 bases at V and 2 bases at J, leaving 6 bases unmatched. CDR1 SGHTA and CDR2 FQGNSA come from the germline V gene. The CDR3 has 15 residues. The CDR3 DNA sequence: TGTGCCAGCAGCTACCCCGGGGGGATCACAGATACGCAGTATTTT. Translated: CASSYPGGITDTQYF.

The rearrangement joins TRBV18 to TRBJ2-6; D is perhaps TRBD2 (5 bases). V gave up 8 bases and J gave up 2 bases, with 13 bases separating them. There are 15 residues in the CDR3. The germline V gene encodes CDR1 KGHSH and CDR2 LQKENI. DNA for the CDR3: TGTGCCAGCCATGGGCCGGGGACTGGGGCCAACGTCCTGACTTTC. Its protein is CASHGPGTGANVLTF.

The rearrangement joins TRBV6-5 to TRBJ2-7; 9 bases fit TRBD2. The CDR3 has 15 residues. The germline CDR1 and CDR2 sequences are MNHEY and SVGAGI. J lost 3 bases, V lost 7 bases, and 10 bases had no gene match. The CDR3 protein is CASTPSGGNRYEQYF. CDR3 in DNA: TGTGCCAGCACCCCGAGCGGGGGGAACCGCTACGAGCAGTACTTC.

This chain joins TRBV19 and TRBJ1-2; unclear D gene. In germline, CDR1 is LNHDA, CDR2 SQIVND (reference sequence). The CDR3 has 14 residues. The V and J ends lost 5 bases and 3 bases respectively, with 13 bases between them. The CDR3 DNA sequence: TGTGCCAGTAGTGAGGGCGGACTTTACTATGGCTACACCTTC. Translating it yields CASSEGGLYYGYTF.

The rearrangement joins TRBV9 to TRBJ2-7; TRBD1 matches 8 bases. This CDR3 has 14 residues. V was pared by 3 bases and J by 5 bases, with 7 bases of the junction left unmatched. CDR1 is SGDLS, CDR2 YYNGEE, per germline. In nucleotides, the CDR3 is TGTGCCAGCAGCGACGACAGGGGAGCCAACGAGCAGTACTTC. It codes for CASSDDRGANEQYF.

The rearrangement links TRBV5-1 to TRBJ2-7; TRBD2 aligns across 9 bases. V dropped 2 bases and J dropped 5; count of bases not matched to a gene: 8. Germline V gene sequence: CDR1 SGHRS, CDR2 YFSETQ. CDR3 length equals 15 residues. CDR3 sequence: CASSLGSSGGNEQYF. The DNA of the CDR3 is TGCGCCAGCAGCTTAGGGAGTAGCGGGGGAAACGAGCAGTACTTC.